This is a list of T cell receptor beta chains from one sample in a study of beta chain features in type 1 diabetes. Clones were read by immunoSEQ multiplex PCR, and TCRdb kept only the in-frame ones, dropping some. The sample has about 22,000 clones; around three fifths are singletons. The sequenced sample consisted of stem cell memory CD4+ T cells from blood. These receptor sequences come from a man aged 18 to 30 with type 1 diabetes. CDR3s include the opening cysteine and the closing phenylalanine or tryptophan. A D gene is named only where the DNA matches it firmly. Clone size is shown for a subset of rows, as once, few, many or a class of expanded clone.

>once|TRBV7-9|TRBD1|TRBJ2-7
TGTGCCAGCAGCCTCCGAGCGTCCGGGACAGGGACCTACGAGCAGTACTTC
CASSLRASGTGTYEQYF
>few|TRBV7-2|TRBD1|TRBJ2-3
TGTGCCAGCAGCCCGGGACAGGGGGATACGCAGTATTTT
CASSPGQGDTQYF
>.|TRBV5-1|TRBD1|TRBJ2-7
TGCGCCAGCTACCCTCGGGGGACAGGGTATTACGAGCAGTACTTC
CASYPRGTGYYEQYF
>.|TRBV7-2|TRBD2|TRBJ2-3
TGTGCCAGCAGCCTAGGATTGGGGGGGTTGACAGATACGCAGTATTTT
CASSLGLGGLTDTQYF
>.|TRBV5-4|TRBD2|TRBJ2-1
TGTGCCAGCAGCTTGGGACTAGCGCGCCCTTACAATGAGCAGTTCTTC
CASSLGLARPYNEQFF
>.|TRBV7-9|.|TRBJ1-3
TGTGCCAGCACCGACAGCCTCTCTGGAAACACCATATATTTT
CASTDSLSGNTIYF
>once|TRBV5-1|.|TRBJ1-3
TGCGCCAGCAGCTTGGAAGCGGCGATTACTGGAAACACCATATATTTT
CASSLEAAITGNTIYF
>.|TRBV7-2|.|TRBJ2-2
TGTGCCAGCAGCCATCGGACAGAGAACACCGGGGAGCTGTTTTTT
CASSHRTENTGELFF
>.|TRBV19|.|TRBJ1-2
TGTGCCAGTACCGTGACAGGCAATTACGGCTACACCTTC
CASTVTGNYGYTF
>few|TRBV11-2|.|TRBJ2-2
TGTGCCAGCAGCTTGAGCTCCGCGAACACCGGGGAGCTGTTTTTT
CASSLSSANTGELFF
>.|TRBV28|TRBD1|TRBJ1-5
TGTGCCACTCTGGGACAGGTCCAGCCCCAGCATTTT
CATLGQVQPQHF
>.|TRBV4-2|.|TRBJ2-2
TGTGCCAGCAGCCAAGTGGAGGGGAGCTTAGAGCTAAACACCGGGGAGCTGTTTTTT
CASSQVEGSLELNTGELFF
>.|TRBV6-5|TRBD1|TRBJ2-5
TGTGCCAGCAGTGACAGGGGGACCCAAGAGACCCAGTACTTC
CASSDRGTQETQYF
>.|TRBV2|.|TRBJ1-2
TGTGCCAGCAGGGAGACGAGCGACTACACCTTC
CASRETSDYTF
>few|TRBV2|.|TRBJ2-7
TGTGCCAGCACCCCATTAAACATCGACGAGCAGTACTTC
CASTPLNIDEQYF
>.|TRBV7-9|TRBD2|TRBJ2-7
TGTGCCAGCAGCCGGGGGGGGCCTCCCTCCTACGAGCAGTACTTC
CASSRGGPPSYEQYF
>.|TRBV10-3|TRBD1|TRBJ2-7
TGTGCCGCCGAGGGACAGACCTACGAGCAGTACTTC
CAAEGQTYEQYF
>.|TRBV29-1|.|TRBJ1-1
TGCAGCGTTGAAGATAAGGTGCGGCGGGCTGAAGCTTTCTTT
CSVEDKVRRAEAFF
>.|TRBV2|TRBD2|TRBJ2-7
TGTGCCAGCAGTGAACGGGAGGTCGTCTACGAGCAGTACTTC
CASSEREVVYEQYF
>.|TRBV11-2|TRBD1|TRBJ2-1
TGTGCCAGCAGCTCAAGCTCACAGGGGAGAGATGAGCAGTTCTTC
CASSSSSQGRDEQFF
>few|TRBV7-9|.|TRBJ2-7
TGTGCCAGCAGCTCTAGGACCTACGAGCAGTACTTC
CASSSRTYEQYF
>few|TRBV27|TRBD2|TRBJ2-3
TGTGCCAGCAAGGGACTAGCGATTTTAGATACGCAGTATTTT
CASKGLAILDTQYF
>.|TRBV10-2|.|TRBJ2-6
TGCGCCAGCAGTGATCCAGGGGCTGGGGCCAACGTCCTGACTTTC
CASSDPGAGANVLTF
>.|TRBV30|.|TRBJ2-4
TGTGCCTTTAAGACTTCCGGGACCAAAAACATTCAGTACTTC
CAFKTSGTKNIQYF
>few|TRBV7-9|.|TRBJ1-1
TGTGCCAGCAGCTTACGCGGGGATACTGTGTCTGAAGCTTTCTTT
CASSLRGDTVSEAFF
>.|TRBV6-5|TRBD2|TRBJ2-7
TGTGCCAGCAGTTACTCAATAGCGGGAGCGTACGAGCAGTACTTC
CASSYSIAGAYEQYF
>few|TRBV21-1|.|TRBJ1-5
TGTGCCAGCAGCAAAGGGGCAGGGGTTTATCAGCCCCAGCATTTT
CASSKGAGVYQPQHF
>few|TRBV29-1|TRBD1|TRBJ2-1
TGCAGCGCGGAGACAGGGCCATCCTACAATGAGCAGTTCTTC
CSAETGPSYNEQFF
>few|TRBV4-1|.|TRBJ2-5
TGCGCCAGCAGACTCAGTTCTAGCGAGGAGACCCAGTACTTC
CASRLSSSEETQYF
>.|TRBV11-2|TRBD2|TRBJ2-5
TGTGCCAGCAGCTTGAGACTAGCGGGCCAAGAGACCCAGTACTTC
CASSLRLAGQETQYF
>few|TRBV28|.|TRBJ2-3
TGTGCCAGCAGGCTAGGAGGTACGGGTGGCACAGATACGCAGTATTTT
CASRLGGTGGTDTQYF
>few|TRBV2|.|TRBJ1-1
TGTGCCAGCAACCTGGAGGTGAACACTGAAGCTTTCTTT
CASNLEVNTEAFF
>.|TRBV15|.|TRBJ2-5
TGTGCCACCAGCAGGACCTGGGGGGAAGAGACCCAGTACTTC
CATSRTWGEETQYF
>.|TRBV28|TRBD1|TRBJ2-3
TGTGCCAGCAGTCCGGACAGGACTGGGCAAGATACGCAGTATTTT
CASSPDRTGQDTQYF
>.|TRBV29-1|.|TRBJ2-7
TGCAGCGTTGAAGGGGGTTTGTTGGCAGGGGCAACCTACGAGCAGTACTTC
CSVEGGLLAGATYEQYF
>.|TRBV19|.|TRBJ1-5
TGTGCCAGTAGTACGACAGTAACCCTCAATCAGCCCCAGCATTTT
CASSTTVTLNQPQHF
>.|TRBV2|TRBD1|TRBJ1-1
TGTGCCAGCAGCGGACAGGGGATTAGCACTGAAGCTTTCTTT
CASSGQGISTEAFF
>.|TRBV7-9|.|TRBJ1-5
TGTGCCAGCAGCTTAGTATCCGATCAGCCCCAGCATTTT
CASSLVSDQPQHF
>.|TRBV5-1|TRBD1|TRBJ2-6
TGCGCCAGCAGCTCGTTGACAGGGGGCAGGGCTGGGGCCAACGTCCTGACTTTC
CASSSLTGGRAGANVLTF
>.|TRBV9|TRBD2|TRBJ2-2
TGTGCCAGCAGCGTAGACGGGGGGGTCACCGGGGAGCTGTTTTTT
CASSVDGGVTGELFF
>.|TRBV5-1|TRBD2|TRBJ2-5
TGCGCCAGCAGCCCAGGACTAGTTCAAGAGACCCAGTACTTC
CASSPGLVQETQYF
>.|TRBV7-8|TRBD1|TRBJ1-3
TGTGCCAGCAGCTTATACGGACAGGACTCTGGAAACACCATATATTTT
CASSLYGQDSGNTIYF